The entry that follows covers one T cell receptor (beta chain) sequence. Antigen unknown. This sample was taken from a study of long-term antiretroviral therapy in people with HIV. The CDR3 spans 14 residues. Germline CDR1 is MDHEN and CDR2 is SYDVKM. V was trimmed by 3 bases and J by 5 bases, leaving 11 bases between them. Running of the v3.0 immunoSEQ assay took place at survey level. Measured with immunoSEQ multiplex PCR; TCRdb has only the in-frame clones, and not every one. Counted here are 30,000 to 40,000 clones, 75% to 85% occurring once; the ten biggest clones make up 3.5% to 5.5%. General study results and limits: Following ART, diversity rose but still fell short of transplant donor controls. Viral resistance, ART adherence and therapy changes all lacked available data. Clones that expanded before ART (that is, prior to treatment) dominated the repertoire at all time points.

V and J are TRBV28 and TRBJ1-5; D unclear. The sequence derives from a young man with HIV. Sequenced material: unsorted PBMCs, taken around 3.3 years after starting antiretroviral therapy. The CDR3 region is CASSFHGGDQPQHF. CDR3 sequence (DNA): TGTGCCAGCAGTTTTCACGGTGGGGATCAGCCCCAGCATTTT.